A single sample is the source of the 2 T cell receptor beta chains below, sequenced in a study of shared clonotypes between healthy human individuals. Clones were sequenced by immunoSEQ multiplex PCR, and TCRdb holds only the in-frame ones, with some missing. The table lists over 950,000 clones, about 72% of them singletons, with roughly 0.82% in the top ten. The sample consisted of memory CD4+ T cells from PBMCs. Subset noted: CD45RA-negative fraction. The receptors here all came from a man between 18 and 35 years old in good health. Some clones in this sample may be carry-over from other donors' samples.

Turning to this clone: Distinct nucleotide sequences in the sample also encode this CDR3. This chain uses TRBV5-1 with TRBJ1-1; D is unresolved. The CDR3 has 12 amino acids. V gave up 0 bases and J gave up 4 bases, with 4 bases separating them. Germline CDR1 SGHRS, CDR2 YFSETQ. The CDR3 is CASSLVGTEAFF. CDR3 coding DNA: TGCGCCAGCAGCTTGGTAGGCACTGAAGCTTTCTTT.

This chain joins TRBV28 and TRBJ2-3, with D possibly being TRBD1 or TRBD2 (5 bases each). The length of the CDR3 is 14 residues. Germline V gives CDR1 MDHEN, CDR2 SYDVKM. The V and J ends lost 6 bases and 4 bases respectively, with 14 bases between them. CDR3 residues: CASSKTGAADTQYF. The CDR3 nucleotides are TGTGCCAGCAGCAAAACCGGGGCAGCAGATACGCAGTATTTT.